The 8 T cell receptor beta chains listed next were all sequenced from one sample in a study of blood T cell repertoires in COVID-19. The protocol was immunoSEQ multiplex PCR, while the TCRdb copy is restricted to in-frame clones and leaves out a portion. Of some 33,000 clones in the sample, roughly 90% were seen once. The sequencing input was peripheral blood. These receptors were taken from a human donor in a cohort sampled during active COVID-19.

This clone was counted a single time. The chain recombines TRBV5-4 with TRBJ1-2; D is undetermined. The CDR3 runs to 17 residues. The germline V gene encodes CDR1 SGHNT and CDR2 YYREEE (reference sequence). Trimming took 4 bases from V and 3 from J, leaving 22 bases between them. For the CDR3, the DNA is TGTGCCAGCAGCCCCGGTGGAGGGAGAAGATCTGACTATGGCTACACCTTC. The encoded protein is CASSPGGGRRSDYGYTF.

This sequence joins TRBV18 and TRBJ1-2; D may be TRBD1 (6 bases). CDR3 length: 13 residues. V lost 2 bases to trimming and J lost 4 bases, with 8 bases between them. Germline CDR1 is KGHSH and CDR2 is LQKENI. Written as DNA, the CDR3 is TGTGCCAGCTCACCAACAGGGATCTATGGCTACACCTTC. This codes for CASSPTGIYGYTF.

The chain joins TRBV4-1 to TRBJ2-7, with D tentatively TRBD2 (7 bases). The CDR3 runs 16 residues. Per germline, CDR1 MGHRA and CDR2 YSYEKL. Trimming removed 2 bases from V and 1 base from J, with 15 bases in between. The CDR3, as DNA: TGCGCCAGCAGCCAACCCCCTAAGGGGGGGTCCTACGAGCAGTACTTC. It is translated as CASSQPPKGGSYEQYF.

This clone was observed a single time. The chain has TRBV7-9 and TRBJ2-5; weak D call: TRBD2 (5 bases). The CDR3 length is 16 residues. With 5 bases removed from V and 2 bases from J, the gap between germline ends came to 18 bases. Germline CDR1 SEHNR, CDR2 FQNEAQ (reference sequence). DNA for the CDR3: TGTGCCAGCAGCACCGCTCGCGGGCAGGCACAAGAGACCCAGTACTTC. This codes for CASSTARGQAQETQYF.

This clone was counted once. The chain uses TRBV7-3 and TRBJ2-1; 11 positions match TRBD2. V shed 5 bases and J 3 bases; nucleotides not matched to a gene: 3. The germline V gene has CDR1 SGHTA and CDR2 FQGTGA. The CDR3 extends over 15 amino acids. The CDR3 nucleotides are TGTGCCAGCAGCCCGCTAGCGGGGGGCTACAATGAGCAGTTCTTC. Its protein product is CASSPLAGGYNEQFF.

This chain links TRBV20-1 with TRBJ1-2, with D possibly matching TRBD1 (6 bases). The CDR3 is 15 residues long. The germline V gene encodes CDR1 DFQATT and CDR2 SNEGSKA (reference sequence). V was pared by 3 bases and J by 2 bases, with 16 bases between. CDR3 sequence: CSASTGPKGNYGYTF. The CDR3 DNA sequence: TGCAGTGCTAGTACAGGGCCGAAGGGAAACTATGGCTACACCTTC.

CDR3: CASSFTGNNSPLHF. The CDR3 DNA reads as TGTGCCAGCAGTTTCACGGGGAATAATTCACCCCTCCACTTT. This sequence joins TRBV28 and TRBJ1-6; D is unresolved. This CDR3 comprises 14 residues. Trimming took 3 bases from V and 5 from J, leaving 8 bases between them. The V gene's germline CDR1 is MDHEN and CDR2 SYDVKM.

J is TRBJ1-6 and V is TRBV10-2, with TRBD1 matching over 9 bases. The CDR3 sequence is 16 residues long. Germline lookup yields CDR1 WSHSY and CDR2 SAAADI. Germline trimming cut 0 bases from V and 7 bases from J; bases unmatched to any gene: 4. The CDR3 region has the DNA TGCGCCAGCAGTGAGTCTTGGGGGACAGGGAATTCACCCCTCCACTTT. Protein product: CASSESWGTGNSPLHF.